This passage covers 28 T cell receptor beta chains from one sample sequenced in a study of blood T cell repertoires in COVID-19. Sequencing used immunoSEQ multiplex PCR; TCRdb keeps in-frame clones, though not all of them. Seen here are approximately 230,000 clones, approximately 89% observed once, and the top ten hold roughly 6.8%. Input material: peripheral blood. The receptors were sampled from a woman aged 30 to 39 with COVID-19, enrolled during active disease.

The rearrangement joins TRBV6-5 to TRBJ2-7; 9 nucleotides line up with TRBD1. Germline V gives CDR1 MNHEY, CDR2 SVGAGI. V was pared by 4 bases and J by 3 bases, with 4 bases of the junction left unmatched. The CDR3 covers 14 residues. The CDR3 sequence is CASSLGQGIYEQYF. CDR3 DNA: TGTGCCAGCAGTTTGGGACAGGGAATCTACGAGCAGTACTTC.

V usage is TRBV2 and J usage is TRBJ2-3, with 8 bases that match TRBD1. Trimming removed 9 bases from V and 1 base from J; junction bases left unmatched: 3. From germline, CDR1 is SNHLY and CDR2 FYNNEI. The CDR3 has 13 residues. CDR3 protein: CASAGGRTDTQYF. CDR3 bases: TGTGCCAGTGCAGGGGGCCGCACAGATACGCAGTATTTT.

The chain couples TRBV5-8 to TRBJ2-7, with D tentatively TRBD2 (5 bases). The length of the CDR3 is 13 residues. Germline CDR1 is SGHTS and CDR2 is YDEGEE. The germline V and J ends were trimmed by 2 bases and 5 bases, with 11 bases remaining between them. The CDR3 loop is CASSFSMRDEQYF. The DNA of the CDR3 is TGTGCCAGCAGCTTTTCTATGAGGGACGAGCAGTACTTC.

V usage is TRBV28 and J usage is TRBJ1-1; D not resolved. The CDR3 sequence is 12 residues long. From germline, CDR1 is MDHEN and CDR2 SYDVKM. V lost 6 bases and J 1 base, leaving 6 bases between the germline ends. This CDR3 reads CASRAQNTEAFF. CDR3 coding DNA: TGTGCCAGCAGGGCCCAGAACACTGAAGCTTTCTTT.

The sample holds one count of this clone. The chain is built from TRBV19 and TRBJ2-7, with D tentatively TRBD1 (5 bases). Between the trimmed V and J ends, which lost 5 bases and 1 base, there was a span of 12 bases. CDR1 LNHDA and CDR2 SQIVND come from the germline V gene (reference sequence). This CDR3 contains 14 residues. The CDR3 DNA is TGTGCCAGTAGTGAGATAGGGGCGTCCTACGAGCAGTACTTC. Amino acid sequence: CASSEIGASYEQYF.

The DNA of the CDR3 is TGTGCCAGCAGTGTTATCGCCCCTAGCGGGCCGACCTACAATGAGCAGTTCTTC. Protein: CASSVIAPSGPTYNEQFF. The rearrangement links TRBV27 to TRBJ2-1; 8 positions agree with TRBD2. This CDR3 comprises 18 residues. J lost 2 bases, V lost 5 bases, and 14 bases had no gene match. Germline V gene lookup returns CDR1 MNHEY and CDR2 SMNVEV (reference sequence).

The genes are TRBV29-1 and TRBJ2-4, with unresolved D. Germline CDR1 SQVTM, CDR2 ANQGSEA. This CDR3 has 14 amino acids. The V and J ends lost 4 bases and 2 bases respectively, with 12 bases between them. CDR3 DNA sequence: TGCAGCGTTGTTCCTGGCGACTCCAAAAACATTCAGTACTTC. This encodes CSVVPGDSKNIQYF.

The rearrangement uses TRBV19 and TRBJ1-5, with D maybe TRBD1 (5 bases). V lost 6 bases and J 0 bases, leaving 18 bases between the germline ends. CDR1 and CDR2 (germline): LNHDA, SQIVND (reference sequence). This CDR3 is 17 amino acids long. In DNA form, the CDR3 reads TGTGCCAGTAGCGGAGAACCAGGGAAATTTAGCAATCAGCCCCAGCATTTT. Its protein is CASSGEPGKFSNQPQHF.

This chain connects TRBV28 to TRBJ1-3; D unresolved. Germline-derived CDR1 and CDR2 are MDHEN and SYDVKM. This CDR3 has 14 residues. V was clipped by 9 bases and J by 0 bases, with 12 bases between them. CDR3 in DNA: TGTGCCAGTAGCCCCGCGGCCTCTGGAAACACCATATATTTT. This gives the protein CASSPAASGNTIYF.

The chain carries TRBV7-8 and TRBJ2-1, with D perhaps matching TRBD1 (6 bases). Per the germline V gene, CDR1 is SGHVS and CDR2 is FQNEAQ. There are 14 residues in the CDR3. V gave up 5 bases and J gave up 9 bases, with 17 bases separating them. The CDR3 nucleotides read TGTGCCAGCAGCCTCGCAGGGGATCCGGGTGAGCAGTTCTTC. Residues: CASSLAGDPGEQFF. Filled out from reference TRBV7-8 and TRBJ2-1, the complete variable domain reads GAGVSQSPRYKVAKRGQDVALRCDPISGHVSLFWYQQALGQGPEFLTYFQNEAQLDKSGLPSDRFFAERPEGSVSTLKIQRTQQEDSAVYLCASSLAGDPGEQFFGPGTRLTVL.

In nucleotides, the CDR3 is TGCACCAGCAGCCAAGAGAGGGCCGGGGAGCTGTTTTTT. It is translated as CTSSQERAGELFF. The chain uses TRBV1 and TRBJ2-2; the table's D call, TRBD2, has no DNA check behind it. TRBV1 is annotated as a pseudogene. The CDR3 totals 13 residues.

CDR3 DNA: TGTGCCAGCAGCCTAACCCTGGGGGGAAATCAGCCCCAGCATTTT. This sequence encodes CASSLTLGGNQPQHF. The chain carries TRBV3-1 (or the pseudogene TRBV3-2) and TRBJ1-5, with TRBD1 as a possible D gene (5 bases). Germline assignment: CDR1 LGHDT and CDR2 YNNKEL (reference sequence). Trimming cost V 4 bases and J 4 bases, with 14 bases left between them. This CDR3 spans 15 amino acids.

The rearrangement uses TRBV18 and TRBJ2-7, with D maybe TRBD2 (5 bases). Germline-derived CDR1 and CDR2 are KGHSH and LQKENI. This CDR3 is 13 amino acids long. Between the trimmed V and J ends, which lost 2 bases and 9 bases, there was a span of 14 bases. CDR3: CASSPSKNEGQYV. CDR3 nucleotide sequence: TGTGCCAGCTCACCATCCAAGAACGAGGGGCAGTACGTC.

The chain uses TRBV15 and TRBJ1-1, with 10 bases that match TRBD1. After removal of 3 bases from V and 0 bases from J, the junction contained 1 base not matched to a gene. This CDR3 contains 15 residues. In germline, CDR1 is LNHNV, CDR2 YYDKDF (reference sequence). The CDR3 loop is CATSRDRGVNTEAFF. For the CDR3, the DNA is TGTGCCACCAGCAGGGACAGGGGGGTGAACACTGAAGCTTTCTTT.

The count of this clone is one. The rearrangement joins TRBV30 to TRBJ2-1; a weak D match, TRBD2 (6 bases). This CDR3 comprises 15 residues. V lost 2 bases and J lost 3, with 14 bases in between. The germline CDR1 and CDR2 sequences are GTSNPN and SVGIG (reference sequence). Written as DNA, the CDR3 is TGTGCCTGGAGTCTCCTCTGGGACTTCTACAATGAGCAGTTCTTC. It codes for CAWSLLWDFYNEQFF.

The chain is built from TRBV5-1 and TRBJ2-3; 14 bases align to TRBD2. The trim removed 2 bases at V and 5 bases at J, leaving 1 base unmatched. Germline CDR1 reads SGHRS; CDR2 reads YFSETQ. The CDR3 consists of 15 residues. The CDR3 DNA follows: TGCGCCAGCAGCTTCGGGACTAGCGGGGGAGATACGCAGTATTTT. It yields the protein CASSFGTSGGDTQYF.

The chain employs TRBV7-2 and TRBJ2-3, with D perhaps TRBD2 (7 bases). The CDR3 loop spans 15 amino acids. The germline V gene has CDR1 SGHTA and CDR2 FQGNSA. Trimming removed 1 base from V and 4 bases from J, with 12 bases in between. The CDR3 region is CASSLGGRGADTQYF. In nucleotides, the CDR3 is TGTGCCAGCAGCTTAGGTGGGAGGGGGGCAGATACGCAGTATTTT.

CDR3 residues: CASNPTAGDGNSPLHF. The CDR3 nucleotides read TGCGCCAGCAACCCCACCGCCGGGGATGGCAATTCACCCCTCCACTTT. V gene TRBV10-2 combines with J gene TRBJ1-6; D is unresolved. Germline lookup yields CDR1 WSHSY and CDR2 SAAADI. This CDR3 has 16 amino acids. V shed 7 bases and J shed 7 bases, with 20 bases lying between them.

This chain connects TRBV7-9 to TRBJ2-7; TRBD1 is a possible D gene (5 bases). Trimming took off 5 bases at V and 2 bases at J, with 10 bases between the two ends. The CDR3 loop spans 13 amino acids. Germline V gives CDR1 SEHNR, CDR2 FQNEAQ (reference sequence). CDR3 DNA sequence: TGTGCCAGCAGCCTTCAAGGGGCCTACGAGCAGTACGTC. Its translation is CASSLQGAYEQYV.

This chain links TRBV21-1 with TRBJ1-5; the listed D gene, TRBD1, was not tested against the DNA. TRBV21-1 is labeled a pseudogene. The CDR3 runs to 14 residues. The CDR3 here is CASSEQGPRGPQHF. CDR3 bases: TGTGCCAGCAGCGAACAGGGGCCCAGGGGCCCCCAGCATTTT.

The chain joins TRBV6-2 or TRBV6-3 to TRBJ2-2, with D possibly being TRBD1 (5 bases). Germline CDR1 and CDR2: MNHEY and SVGEGT. Trimming removed 4 bases at V and 0 bases at J, with 12 bases between. The CDR3 runs to 16 residues. CDR3 amino acids: CASSSRQFANTGELFF. The DNA of the CDR3 is TGTGCCAGCAGTTCCCGACAGTTCGCGAACACCGGGGAGCTGTTTTTT.

This clone has more than one count but fewer than ten. The chain recombines TRBV15 with TRBJ1-1, with D uncertain. CDR3 length equals 12 residues. CDR1 and CDR2 from the germline V gene are LNHNV and YYDKDF (reference sequence). V was cut by 5 bases and J by 5 bases, with 9 bases left in between. In DNA, the CDR3 is TGTGCCACCAGCCTACGGGGAACTGAAGCTTTCTTT. This translates into CATSLRGTEAFF.

V usage is TRBV7-8 and J usage is TRBJ2-1, with TRBD2 as a possible D gene (7 bases). V lost 5 bases and J lost 5, with 19 bases in between. The CDR3 is 16 residues long. Per the germline V gene, CDR1 is SGHVS and CDR2 is FQNEAQ. The CDR3 spells CASSPFGGGGHNEQFF. In nucleotides, the CDR3 is TGTGCCAGCAGCCCCTTTGGAGGGGGGGGCCACAATGAGCAGTTCTTC.

V is TRBV7-9 and J is TRBJ1-2; 10 nucleotides line up with TRBD1. The CDR3 is 16 amino acids. From germline, CDR1 is SEHNR and CDR2 FQNEAQ (reference sequence). Trimming at V came to 4 bases and at J to 2 bases, leaving 7 bases not matched to a gene. In nucleotides, the CDR3 is TGTGCCAGCAGCTCGGGACCGGGACAGGGGAACTATGGCTACACCTTC. Protein product: CASSSGPGQGNYGYTF.

V is TRBV5-4 and J is TRBJ1-2; no firm D call. Looked up from germline, CDR1 is SGHNT and CDR2 is YYREEE (reference sequence). Trimming stripped 0 bases from V and 7 bases from J, with 16 bases between. The CDR3 length is 15 residues. CDR3 in amino acids: CASSLVRVDHLGYTF. The CDR3 DNA reads as TGTGCCAGCAGCTTGGTGAGGGTGGATCATCTTGGCTACACCTTC.

The chain joins TRBV5-8 to TRBJ2-3, with TRBD2 matching 9 bases. Germline-derived CDR1 and CDR2 are SGHTS and YDEGEE. J gave up 4 bases and V 4 bases, and 4 bases lay outside the gene matches. The CDR3 has 14 amino acids. The CDR3 DNA follows: TGTGCCAGCAGCCCGGGACTAGCCGCAGATACGCAGTATTTT. Residues: CASSPGLAADTQYF.

This clone has just a few counts. The chain has TRBV4-1 and TRBJ1-5; perhaps TRBD1 as D (6 bases). The germline V and J ends were trimmed by 1 base and 7 bases, with 14 bases remaining between them. CDR3 length equals 15 residues. CDR1 and CDR2 (germline): MGHRA, YSYEKL. This CDR3 is CASSQVPGVRQPQHF. In DNA form, the CDR3 reads TGCGCCAGCAGCCAAGTTCCAGGGGTAAGGCAGCCCCAGCATTTT.

The chain couples TRBV14 to TRBJ2-7, with a weak D call TRBD2 (6 bases). V was shortened by 4 bases and J by 2 bases, with 18 bases between the two germline ends. CDR1 is SGHDN, CDR2 FVKESK, per germline. CDR3 length: 16 amino acids. The CDR3 region has the DNA TGTGCCAGCAGCCCGGGGGTGGGCGGGACTGCCTACGAGCAGTACGTC. Its translation: CASSPGVGGTAYEQYV.